This T cell receptor beta chain was recorded in a study of glioma-infiltrating T cells after dendritic cell vaccination. Germline loops: CDR1 MNHEY, CDR2 SMNVEV (reference sequence). Trimming left V 3 bases short and J 7 bases short, with 12 bases between. The length of the CDR3 is 13 residues. Time point denoted: after dendritic cell vaccination, including at tumor progression/relapse. Primers: 60 V beta forward and 13 J beta reverse. Method: immunoSEQ multiplex PCR; TCRdb's copy keeps in-frame clones and lacks some. The sample lists 50,000 to 65,000 clones, 85% to 90% occurring once. This specimen consisted of blood, obtained after dendritic cell vaccination. The V gene is TRBV27, the J gene TRBJ1-1, with D perhaps matching TRBD1 (6 bases). This TCR was sampled from a human donor with glioblastoma. The CDR3 spells CASSFSQGSEAFF. In DNA form, the CDR3 reads TGTGCCAGCAGTTTTAGCCAGGGGAGTGAAGCTTTCTTT.